The source of this T cell receptor (beta chain) is a study of neoadjuvant anti-PD-1 for oral cavity cancer listed by TCRdb under 2021. Broadly, across the study: Three to four biweekly doses of nivolumab at 3 mg/kg were mostly administered to patients before curative-intent surgical resection. Patients without progression received a fourth nivolumab dose around day 43 and underwent definitive surgical resection on days 50-56. Under RECIST 1.1, patients with complete response, partial response or stable disease were classed as responders, and patients with progression were classed as non-responders. There were 11 to 13 patients in the parent correlative cohort, and the response rate was approximately 36%. Results and caveats for the whole study, not just this receptor: After neoadjuvant nivolumab, significantly higher T cell clonality (Gini index) was found within PBMCs in non-responders than in responders. Only a few patients per response group were included in the TCR analyses, and the authors called for validation in larger cohorts. Higher pretreatment blood Treg/Th17 ratios correlated with both higher pretreatment blood TCRbeta clonality and lower post-treatment tumor TCRbeta clonality.

PBMC libraries used mostly 450 to 500 ng of input genomic DNA for deep sequencing, with six replicates per sample. TCRbeta libraries were prepared with the immunoSEQ hsTCRbeta kit according to the manufacturer's instructions. An Illumina NovaSeq 6000 S4 flow cell was used to sequence the final libraries, which had first been combined to 3 nM. For the original study's pipeline: The immunoSEQ Analyzer handled quality control and preprocessing of the raw data. The analysis was limited to productive rearrangements, and each clonotype was defined by a unique CDR3 amino acid sequence. Repertoire clonality was estimated as the Gini-Simpson index, which was calculated using the R package tcR. Student's t test was used to compare Gini indices, while Pearson correlation assessed associations with tumor size change. In its TCRdb copy, this immuneACCESS table keeps in-frame sequences only and misses some clones. Where compared with another copy, unresolved V genes explain less than half of these, and the others have no known cause. From that table come the V and J calls and clone size; the DNA was used to work out D and trimming. The sample table holds tens of thousands of clones, of which roughly 80% were seen once. The top ten clonotypes cover 2.5% to 3.5% of the sample.

The CDR3 contains 14 residues, cysteine and phenylalanine counted. The CDR3 DNA has 42 bases and is translated from base 1. Germline trimming amounts to 6 bases on V and 3 bases on J, with 4 as the count of junction bases outside the gene matches. Per the germline V gene (reference sequence), LNHNV is the CDR1 and YYDKDF is the CDR2. What this sample's time point label stands for: before neoadjuvant nivolumab. The patients had newly diagnosed stage II-IVA oral cavity squamous cell carcinoma and had not received any prior systemic or radiation treatment. Everyone in the cohort had locally advanced, HPV-negative oral cavity squamous cell carcinoma. Peripheral blood mononuclear cells were analyzed directly, without maintenance or expansion in culture. The samples were obtained from a longitudinal correlative study of a single-arm phase II trial testing neoadjuvant nivolumab in oral cavity squamous cell carcinoma. Subject-matched pre- and post-treatment PBMCs and tumors from three responders and three non-responders underwent genomic DNA-based TCRbeta sequencing. Peripheral blood mononuclear cells were collected once before nivolumab treatment and again after treatment, at the time of surgery. The Maxwell RSC DNA from Cells kit was used to extract genomic DNA from PBMCs.

Remarks on this clone: Its cognate antigen has yet to be identified. Base quality data are lacking; no much larger clone is found one base away.

The sequencing used PBMCs, collected before nivolumab (anti-PD-1) treatment. The chain is made from TRBV15 and TRBJ2-7, with 11 bases aligning to TRBD1. The TCR originated in a person aged 40 to 85 with oral cavity squamous cell carcinoma. This receptor carries the CDR3 CATRPGTGGYEQYF. The nucleotide sequence is given as TGTGCCACCAGACCCGGGACAGGGGGCTACGAGCAGTACTTC.